The entry below gives a single T cell receptor (beta chain) sequence along with its context. The antigen is unknown. This sample is part of a study of cytomegalovirus exposure and HLA in healthy donors. Study-level findings and limits: The records held CMV serostatus as the only immune exposure information.

A multiplex PCR was run with 60 Vbeta primers and 13 Jbeta primers. The assay was immunoSEQ multiplex PCR, and TCRdb's table has in-frame clones only and misses some. The sample shows around 90,000 clones, less than 80% of them seen only once. Germline lookup yields CDR1 MNHEY and CDR2 SMNVEV (reference sequence). The CDR3 has 11 residues. V lost 5 bases and J 6 bases, leaving 5 bases between the germline ends. The receptor's source is a woman aged 40 to 50 in good health and CMV-seronegative. The J gene is TRBJ2-1, the V gene TRBV27; D is uncertain. The sample taken for sequencing was PBMCs. CDR3 nucleotides: TGTGCCAGCAGTAACAGCAATGAGCAGTTCTTC. Its protein product is CASSNSNEQFF.